This is a list of T cell receptor beta chains from one sample in a study of vaccination and CD4 T cells after COVID-19. No antigen has been identified for these receptors. TCRdb analysed the PCR reads with MiXCR anew, one entry per CDR3 protein. Of about 7,100 distinct CDR3 sequences listed, about half were seen once; the top ten hold around a third. Sequencing was performed on CD4+ T cells from blood, cultured in vitro. The receptors shown here come from a human donor in good health. The CDR3 runs from the conserved cysteine through the conserved F or W. Fields, in order: clone size, V gene, D gene, J gene, CDR3 DNA, CDR3 protein. D genes are given only for firm matches. The size of a clone is reported for some rows only, either as once, few or many, or as a class for expanded clones.

.	TRBV6-1	TRBD2	TRBJ2-3	TGTGCCAGCACTATGACTAGCGGGGGGGCAGATACGCAGTATTTT	CASTMTSGGADTQYF
.	TRBV15	.	TRBJ1-3	TGTGCCACCAGCAGGTCGACGGGAAACACCATATATTTT	CATSRSTGNTIYF
.	TRBV12-3/TRBV12-4	.	TRBJ1-2	TGTGCCAGCAGTTACACAGGGTACGGCTACACCTTC	CASSYTGYGYTF
few	TRBV12-3/TRBV12-4	.	TRBJ1-5	TGTGCCAGCAGTTTAGGGGGCTCGGCCCAGCATTTT	CASSLGGSAQHF
few	TRBV20-1	.	TRBJ2-2	TGCAGTGCTATGTCCGGGCGCGACACCGGGGAGCTGTTTTTT	CSAMSGRDTGELFF
.	TRBV9	TRBD1	TRBJ2-1	TGTGCCAGCAGCGTGACAGGGAGATCCCCCAATGAGCAGTTCTTC	CASSVTGRSPNEQFF
.	TRBV19	.	TRBJ1-2	TGTGCCAGTATTGGAACCTCCCTTTACTATGGCTACACCTTC	CASIGTSLYYGYTF
few	TRBV20-1	.	TRBJ2-1	TGCAGTGCTGGGGGGGCTAGGGGAGGGTTCTTC	CSAGGARGGFF
few	TRBV7-9	.	TRBJ2-7	TGTGCCAGCAGCTTAGGGCGGGCAGGGCCTACTCTCGGCACCACGATTCGGAAATACGAGCAGTACTTC	CASSLGRAGPTLGTTIRKYEQYF
few	TRBV2	.	TRBJ2-7	TGTGCCAGCTCCCTGGGGGCGGGGGCATACGAGCGGTACTTC	CASSLGAGAYERYF
few	TRBV20-1	.	TRBJ1-6	TGCAGTGCTAGAGACCCAGGCCGGGGTTCACCCCTCCACTTT	CSARDPGRGSPLHF
.	TRBV6-5	TRBD2	TRBJ2-5	TGTGCCAGCAGTTACGGGACTAGCCAACAAGAGACCCAGTACTTC	CASSYGTSQQETQYF
.	TRBV6-1	.	TRBJ1-2	TGTGCCAGCAGTGTAACAGGAGACTATGGCTACACCTTC	CASSVTGDYGYTF
.	TRBV7-7	.	TRBJ2-5	TGTGCTAGCAGCTACAGGGTCCAAGAGACCCAGTACTTC	CASSYRVQETQYF
few	TRBV15	.	TRBJ1-2	TGTGCCACCAGCAGGGAGGCGGGGGCTAACTATGGCTACACCTTC	CATSREAGANYGYTF
.	TRBV2	.	TRBJ1-1	TGTGCCAGCAGTGCACAGGGAGCGAACACTGAAGCTTTCTTT	CASSAQGANTEAFF
.	TRBV20-1	TRBD2	TRBJ2-3	TGCAGTGCTAGAAACCCCGGGACTAGCGGAATTACGCAGTATTTT	CSARNPGTSGITQYF
few	TRBV6-1	.	TRBJ1-6	TGTGCCAGCAGTCAGAACAGGGCGCGGAATTCACCCCTCCACTTT	CASSQNRARNSPLHF
.	TRBV6-1	.	TRBJ1-1	TGTGCCAGCAGTGAAGCTGGGGGTAGGGGCACTGAAGCTTTCTTT	CASSEAGGRGTEAFF
.	TRBV7-2	.	TRBJ2-7	TGTGCCAGCACCTTAATCAAGGGATCCTACGAGCAGTACTTC	CASTLIKGSYEQYF
.	TRBV5-1	TRBD1	TRBJ1-6	TGCGCCAGCAGCTCCTTACTGACAGGGCTGATTAATTCACCCCTCCACTTT	CASSSLLTGLINSPLHF
.	TRBV6-1	.	TRBJ1-2	TGTGCCAGCAGTACGACTGTTAAAGCTAACTATGGCTACACCTTC	CASSTTVKANYGYTF
few	TRBV6-1	.	TRBJ1-1	TGTGCCAGCAGTCACAGGCTGAACACTGAAGCTTTCTTT	CASSHRLNTEAFF
.	TRBV15	TRBD2	TRBJ2-7	TGTGCCACCAGCCCCGACCGGCGGGGGGCTCGGAGAGAGCAGTACTTC	CATSPDRRGARREQYF
.	TRBV11-2	TRBD2	TRBJ2-3	TGTGCCAGCAGCCCTGGGACTATTAGCACAGATACGCAGTATTTT	CASSPGTISTDTQYF
few	TRBV6-5	.	TRBJ1-2	TGTGCCAGCAGTTATTCCAGGGCCTATGGCTACACCTTC	CASSYSRAYGYTF
.	TRBV20-1	.	TRBJ1-2	TGCAGTGCTCCCAGGTCTAACTATGGCTACACCTTC	CSAPRSNYGYTF
.	TRBV6-2/TRBV6-3	.	TRBJ2-5	TGTGCCAGCAGCCCCGGGGAAGAGACCCAGTACTTC	CASSPGEETQYF
.	TRBV12-5	TRBD1	TRBJ1-1	TGTGCTAGTGGTTACTCACAGGGGGTTTACACTGAAGCTTTCTTT	CASGYSQGVYTEAFF
.	TRBV5-1	.	TRBJ2-2	TGCGCCAGCAGCTTGGCACAGTTCACCGGGGAGCTGTTTTTT	CASSLAQFTGELFF
.	TRBV7-3	TRBD2	TRBJ2-5	TGTGCCAGCAGCCCCCACCGGACTAGCGCTAGGGAGACCCAGTACTTC	CASSPHRTSARETQYF
.	TRBV20-1	TRBD1	TRBJ2-7	TGCAGTGCTAGAGGGGGACAGGGAAATATCTACGAGCAGTACTTC	CSARGGQGNIYEQYF
.	TRBV19	.	TRBJ2-2	TGTGCCAGTCACACAGGGACCGTCGGGGAGCTGTTTTTT	CASHTGTVGELFF
few	TRBV27	.	TRBJ2-7	TGTGCCAGCAGTTTATCGAGGGGTTTCTACGAGCAGTACTTC	CASSLSRGFYEQYF
.	TRBV5-1	.	TRBJ2-5	TGCGCCAGCAGTACGGACGGAGAGACCCAGTACTTC	CASSTDGETQYF
.	TRBV14	.	TRBJ2-7	TGTGCCAGCAGCCAATCCCCTAAAGGGATAACCTACGAGCAGTACTTC	CASSQSPKGITYEQYF
.	TRBV25-1	TRBD1	TRBJ2-5	TGTGCCAGCAGTGAGACAGGGGGAAAGACCCAGTACTTC	CASSETGGKTQYF
few	TRBV27	TRBD1	TRBJ1-6	TGTGCCAGCAGTTTACTCCAGACAGGGGGCGTAGGACCCCTCCACTTT	CASSLLQTGGVGPLHF
few	TRBV19	.	TRBJ1-1	TGTGCCAGTAAGCGACAGAACACTGAAGCTTTCTTT	CASKRQNTEAFF
once	TRBV9	.	TRBJ1-2	TGTGCCAGCAGCGTAGTCGAAGGGACGGGCGGCTACACCTTC	CASSVVEGTGGYTF
.	TRBV7-6	.	TRBJ2-1	TGTGCCAGCAGCCGAGGAGTTGATGAGCAGTTCTTC	CASSRGVDEQFF
few	TRBV12-3/TRBV12-4	.	TRBJ1-5	TGTGCCAGCAGTTTTCTTCAGGGGCAGCCCCAGCATTTT	CASSFLQGQPQHF
few	TRBV6-4	TRBD2	TRBJ2-1	TGTGCCAGCAGTGAAGCGGGGGACTACGGAAATGAGCAGTTCTTC	CASSEAGDYGNEQFF
.	TRBV20-1	TRBD1	TRBJ2-3	TGCAGTGCTAGAGATTGGCAGGGGGCAGATACGCAGTATTTT	CSARDWQGADTQYF
few	TRBV5-4	TRBD1	TRBJ1-1	TGTGCCAGCACCCGACAGGGGATGGACACTGAAGCTTTCTTT	CASTRQGMDTEAFF
.	TRBV6-2/TRBV6-3	.	TRBJ2-6	TGTGCCAGCAGTTACCCACAGCGCTACTCTGGGGCCAACGTCCTGACTTTC	CASSYPQRYSGANVLTF
.	TRBV7-9	.	TRBJ1-2	TGTGCCAGCAGCCCAATGGGGGGACCCAACTATGGCTACACCTTC	CASSPMGGPNYGYTF
.	TRBV6-1	TRBD1	TRBJ1-1	TGTGCCAGCAGCCGTGCGACAGGGGGCACTGAAGCTTTCTTT	CASSRATGGTEAFF
.	TRBV11-2	.	TRBJ2-7	TGTGCCAGCAGCTACGTTTTAGACACCGCGTCCGAGCAGTACTTC	CASSYVLDTASEQYF
.	TRBV2	TRBD1	TRBJ1-5	TGTGCCAGCACTCCGGACAGGGGGCTCCATCAGCCCCAGCATTTT	CASTPDRGLHQPQHF